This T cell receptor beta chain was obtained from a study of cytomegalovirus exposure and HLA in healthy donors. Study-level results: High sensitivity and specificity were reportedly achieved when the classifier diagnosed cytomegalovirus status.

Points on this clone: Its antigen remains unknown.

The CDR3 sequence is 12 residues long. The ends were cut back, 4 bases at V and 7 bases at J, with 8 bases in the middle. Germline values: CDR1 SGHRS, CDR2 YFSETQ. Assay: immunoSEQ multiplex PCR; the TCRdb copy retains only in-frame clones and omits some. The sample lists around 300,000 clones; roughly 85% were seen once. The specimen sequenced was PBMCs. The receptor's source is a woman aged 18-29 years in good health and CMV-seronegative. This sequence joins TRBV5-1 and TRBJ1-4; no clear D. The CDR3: CASSIRGEKLFF. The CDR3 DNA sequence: TGCGCCAGCAGCATCCGGGGTGAAAAACTGTTTTTT.